The source of this T cell receptor beta chain is a study of a mutant IDH1 vaccine in newly diagnosed glioma. Study-wide background: Vaccination followed radiotherapy alone by 4-6 weeks, or accompanied temozolomide cycles. Therapy received beforehand was radiotherapy, temozolomide, or both, with most patients given both.

Profiling relied on immunoSEQ multiplex PCR, and the TCRdb table lists in-frame clones only, not all of them. The sample has 45,000 to 65,000 clones; 65% are singletons. A remark on this clone: Its antigen remains unidentified.

Time point given: week 47, end of study. Doses of 300 ug of mutant IDH1 20-mer peptide were given with topical imiquimod. Each tumor in the donors was a new WHO grade 3 or 4 astrocytoma, IDH1-mutant and ATRX-lost. This specimen consisted of peripheral blood mononuclear cells (PBMCs), obtained from a glioma patient whose treatment included an IDH1 peptide vaccine. The sequence came from a man in his forties with glioma. Some clones in this sample may be carry-over from other donors' samples.

The CDR3 here is CASSIGPLEHNEQFF. The DNA for the CDR3 is TGTGCCAGTAGTATAGGACCGCTTGAGCACAATGAGCAGTTCTTC. The J gene is TRBJ2-1, the V gene TRBV19; D gene ambiguous. With 1 base removed from V and 5 bases from J, the gap between germline ends came to 12 bases. Germline values: CDR1 LNHDA, CDR2 SQIVND (reference sequence). CDR3 length: 15 amino acids. Drawing the rest from reference TRBV19 and TRBJ2-1, the complete variable domain is DGGITQSPKYLFRKEGQNVTLSCEQNLNHDAMYWYRQDPGQGLRLIYYSQIVNDFQKGDIAEGYSVSREKKESFPLTVTSAQKNPTAFYLCASSIGPLEHNEQFFGPGTRLTVL.